This TCR beta chain stems from a study of vaccination effects on CD4 cells after COVID-19. Regarding the study as a whole: The study dataset contains few convalescent patients and includes no early post-infection timepoints.

Researchers isolated CD4+ T cells once about 11 days of culture had elapsed. The germline V gene encodes CDR1 SGHAT and CDR2 FQNNGV. Trimming shortened V by 5 bases and J by 1 base, and 17 bases separated the two germline ends. CDR3 length equals 16 residues. A word on this clone: As yet, its antigen is unknown.

Sequencing was performed with immunoSEQ multiplex PCR; in TCRdb, only in-frame clones are kept and a portion is missing. The profile shows tens of thousands of clones, 75% to 80% of them singletons. The sequence came from a human donor who received a COVID-19 vaccine. The chain uses TRBV11-2 and TRBJ2-5; D ambiguous. The source was CD4+ T cells from PBMCs cultured without peptide, collected before COVID-19 vaccination. CDR3 in DNA: TGTGCCAGCAGCCCTGGGCGAGTAGGCTTCCAAGAGACCCAGTACTTC. This codes for CASSPGRVGFQETQYF.